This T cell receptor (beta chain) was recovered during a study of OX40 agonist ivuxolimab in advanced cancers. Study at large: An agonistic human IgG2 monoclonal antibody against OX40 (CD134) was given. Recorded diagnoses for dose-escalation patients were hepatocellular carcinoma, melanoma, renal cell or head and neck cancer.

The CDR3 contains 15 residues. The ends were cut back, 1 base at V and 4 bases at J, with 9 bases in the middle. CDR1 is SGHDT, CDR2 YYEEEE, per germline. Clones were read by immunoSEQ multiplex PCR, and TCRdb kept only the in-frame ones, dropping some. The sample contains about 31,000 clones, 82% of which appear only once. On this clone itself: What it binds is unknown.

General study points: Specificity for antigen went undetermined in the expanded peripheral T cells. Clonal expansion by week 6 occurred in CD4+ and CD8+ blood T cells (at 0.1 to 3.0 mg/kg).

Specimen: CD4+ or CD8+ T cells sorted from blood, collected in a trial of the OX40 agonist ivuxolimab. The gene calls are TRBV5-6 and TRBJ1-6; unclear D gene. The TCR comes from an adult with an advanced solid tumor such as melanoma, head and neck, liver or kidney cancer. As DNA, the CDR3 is TGTGCCAGCAGCTTGTCACAGATTTATAATTCACCCCTCCACTTT. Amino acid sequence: CASSLSQIYNSPLHF. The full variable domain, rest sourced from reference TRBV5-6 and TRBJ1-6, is DAGVTQSPTHLIKTRGQQVTLRCSPKSGHDTVSWYQQALGQGPQFIFQYYEEEERQRGNFPDRFSGHQFPNYSSELNVNALLLGDSALYLCASSLSQIYNSPLHFGNGTRLTVT.